This T cell receptor beta chain derives from a study of graft-versus-host responses after intestinal transplantation. Turning to the study itself: Recipients had transplants, and these were multivisceral, liver-intestinal, or isolated intestinal. Once they had received anti-thymocyte globulin induction, all recipients took tacrolimus and steroids for three to four years. Study results and caveats: GvH clones were found in recipient marrow; some appeared first in ileum or blood. Circulating GvH clone levels at their peak were associated with HvG declines (early post-transplant).

Assay: immunoSEQ multiplex PCR; the TCRdb copy retains only in-frame clones and omits some. This table has tens of thousands of clones, 85% to 95% appearing once. Germline assignment: CDR1 SGHVS and CDR2 FNYEAQ. This CDR3 region has 15 residues. V lost 1 base and J lost 10; bases outside the gene matches: 7. Note on this clone: Its matching antigen is unknown.

The gene calls are TRBV7-6 and TRBJ2-1, with 10 bases aligning to TRBD2. The clonotype originates from a human donor who received an intestinal transplant. The source was unstimulated CD8+ T cells sorted from spleen or lymph node cells, collected before intestinal transplant. CDR3 sequence (DNA): TGTGCCAGCAGCTTAGGGAGCGGGGGGGCCGGGGAGCAGTTCTTC. Encoded protein: CASSLGSGGAGEQFF. The full variable domain, completed using reference TRBV7-6 and TRBJ2-1, is GAGVSQSPRYKVTKRGQDVALRCDPISGHVSLYWYRQALGQGPEFLTYFNYEAQQDKSGLPNDRFSAERPEGSISTLTIQRTEQRDSAMYRCASSLGSGGAGEQFFGPGTRLTVL.